A selection of T cell receptor beta chains follows, all from one sample in a study of blood T cell repertoires in COVID-19. The assay was immunoSEQ multiplex PCR, and TCRdb's table has in-frame clones only and misses some. The data hold about 310,000 clones, with around 87% observed a single time. The source material was peripheral blood. All receptors come from a woman aged 40 to 50 with COVID-19, enrolled during active disease. CDR3s include the opening cysteine and the closing phenylalanine or tryptophan. The order of the fields is V gene, D gene, J gene, clone size, CDR3 protein, CDR3 DNA. The D gene is left open where the match is weak. A clone size is listed for some rows: how often the clone was seen (once, few, many), or a class if it is expanded.

v_gene: TRBV4-2
d_gene: .
j_gene: TRBJ1-1
abundance: .
CDR3aa: CASSRGGMTEAFF
CDR3nt: TGTGCCAGCAGCCGCGGGGGGATGACTGAAGCTTTCTTT

v_gene: TRBV5-1
d_gene: .
j_gene: TRBJ1-2
abundance: .
CDR3aa: CASSLDRAYGYTF
CDR3nt: TGCGCCAGCAGCTTGGACAGAGCCTATGGCTACACCTTC

v_gene: TRBV6-6
d_gene: .
j_gene: TRBJ1-1
abundance: .
CDR3aa: CASSYSGRWTEAFF
CDR3nt: TGTGCCAGCAGTTACAGCGGGAGGTGGACTGAAGCTTTCTTT

v_gene: TRBV15
d_gene: .
j_gene: TRBJ2-3
abundance: few
CDR3aa: CATSREGAGEGADTQYF
CDR3nt: TGTGCCACCAGCAGAGAGGGGGCGGGGGAAGGGGCAGATACGCAGTATTTT

v_gene: TRBV27
d_gene: TRBD2
j_gene: TRBJ2-1
abundance: .
CDR3aa: CASSSGLAAYNEQFF
CDR3nt: TGTGCCAGCAGTTCGGGACTAGCGGCCTACAATGAGCAGTTCTTC

v_gene: TRBV10-3
d_gene: .
j_gene: TRBJ1-2
abundance: once
CDR3aa: CAIKEQGLGYTF
CDR3nt: TGTGCCATCAAAGAACAGGGTCTAGGCTACACCTTC

v_gene: TRBV5-1
d_gene: TRBD2
j_gene: TRBJ2-3
abundance: once
CDR3aa: CASSVLAGGQDTQYF
CDR3nt: TGCGCCAGCAGCGTCTTAGCGGGGGGGCAGGATACGCAGTATTTT

v_gene: TRBV20-1
d_gene: TRBD2
j_gene: TRBJ2-3
abundance: .
CDR3aa: CSASPSGRSTDTQYF
CDR3nt: TGCAGTGCTAGTCCTAGCGGGAGGAGCACAGATACGCAGTATTTT

v_gene: TRBV25-1
d_gene: .
j_gene: TRBJ2-2
abundance: .
CDR3aa: CASSELGGGTPNTGELFF
CDR3nt: TGTGCCAGCAGTGAATTAGGCGGGGGCACTCCGAACACCGGGGAGCTGTTTTTT

v_gene: TRBV5-1
d_gene: TRBD2
j_gene: TRBJ2-1
abundance: .
CDR3aa: CASSASGGAFNNEQFF
CDR3nt: TGCGCCAGCAGCGCTAGCGGGGGGGCCTTTAACAATGAGCAGTTCTTC

v_gene: TRBV28
d_gene: .
j_gene: TRBJ1-2
abundance: .
CDR3aa: CASSSGVVNYGYTF
CDR3nt: TGTGCCAGCAGTTCAGGGGTGGTTAACTATGGCTACACCTTC

v_gene: TRBV5-1
d_gene: .
j_gene: TRBJ1-1
abundance: .
CDR3aa: CASSLDGANTEAFF
CDR3nt: TGCGCCAGCAGCTTGGACGGAGCGAACACTGAAGCTTTCTTT

v_gene: TRBV7-2
d_gene: .
j_gene: TRBJ1-1
abundance: .
CDR3aa: CASSPRPRPRGRNTEAFF
CDR3nt: TGTGCCAGCAGCCCACGACCTCGCCCCAGGGGAAGGAACACTGAAGCTTTCTTT

v_gene: TRBV7-3
d_gene: .
j_gene: TRBJ2-3
abundance: .
CDR3aa: CASSLGQGPRTTDTQYF
CDR3nt: TGTGCCAGCAGCTTAGGTCAGGGCCCCCGGACAACAGATACGCAGTATTTT

v_gene: TRBV19
d_gene: .
j_gene: TRBJ2-2
abundance: .
CDR3aa: CASSIPASAPGELFF
CDR3nt: TGTGCCAGTAGTATTCCGGCAAGCGCCCCCGGGGAGCTGTTTTTT

v_gene: TRBV28
d_gene: TRBD1
j_gene: TRBJ1-4
abundance: .
CDR3aa: CASSTRGQGNEKLFF
CDR3nt: TGTGCCAGCAGTACCAGGGGGCAGGGTAATGAAAAACTGTTTTTT

v_gene: TRBV7-2
d_gene: .
j_gene: TRBJ2-6
abundance: once
CDR3aa: CASSLWGVSGANVLTF
CDR3nt: TGTGCCAGCAGCTTATGGGGGGTCTCTGGGGCCAACGTCCTGACTTTC

v_gene: TRBV28
d_gene: .
j_gene: TRBJ1-2
abundance: .
CDR3aa: CASSLGQVVHGYTF
CDR3nt: TGTGCCAGCAGTTTAGGGCAGGTCGTCCATGGCTACACCTTC

v_gene: TRBV12-3/TRBV12-4
d_gene: .
j_gene: TRBJ2-5
abundance: .
CDR3aa: CASSHFLGETQYF
CDR3nt: TGTGCCAGCAGCCACTTCCTCGGGGAGACCCAGTACTTC

v_gene: TRBV5-1
d_gene: .
j_gene: TRBJ2-3
abundance: .
CDR3aa: CASSFRREKLGDTQYF
CDR3nt: TGCGCCAGCAGCTTTAGACGGGAGAAGTTGGGAGATACGCAGTATTTT

v_gene: TRBV6-5
d_gene: TRBD1
j_gene: TRBJ1-5
abundance: .
CDR3aa: CASSYGQVGQPQHF
CDR3nt: TGTGCCAGCAGTTACGGACAGGTGGGACAGCCCCAGCATTTT

v_gene: TRBV4-3
d_gene: TRBD1
j_gene: TRBJ1-2
abundance: .
CDR3aa: CASSPDRVYGYTF
CDR3nt: TGCGCCAGCAGCCCCGACAGGGTTTATGGCTACACCTTC

v_gene: TRBV5-1
d_gene: .
j_gene: TRBJ2-2
abundance: .
CDR3aa: CASSLDPGGLTGELFF
CDR3nt: TGCGCCAGCAGCTTGGACCCCGGGGGTCTCACCGGGGAGCTGTTTTTT

v_gene: TRBV27
d_gene: .
j_gene: TRBJ1-3
abundance: .
CDR3aa: CASSLNGVSSGNTIYF
CDR3nt: TGTGCCAGCAGTTTAAACGGAGTCAGCTCTGGAAACACCATATATTTT